The 30 T cell receptor beta chains below all came from one sample that was sequenced in a study of blood T cell repertoires in COVID-19. Sequenced by immunoSEQ multiplex PCR; TCRdb stores in-frame clones only, minus some. The sample shows hundreds of thousands of clones, about 90% of them seen only once. The sequenced sample was PBMCs or T cells enriched from blood (not recorded which). The receptors shown here come from a young woman with acute COVID-19.

J is TRBJ2-3 and V is TRBV5-1, with TRBD1 identical over 7 bases. The CDR3 extends over 16 amino acids. In germline, CDR1 is SGHRS, CDR2 YFSETQ. V gave up 0 bases and J gave up 1 base; unmatched junction bases: 5. The CDR3 nucleotides are TGCGCCAGCAGCTTGGGAGGGGGCTCTGGCACAGATACGCAGTATTTT. This gives the protein CASSLGGGSGTDTQYF.

The J gene is TRBJ2-5, the V gene TRBV3-1 (or the pseudogene TRBV3-2); 9 bases align to TRBD2. Trimming cost V 3 bases and J 5 bases; bases outside gene matches: 13. This CDR3 comprises 17 residues. Germline V lookup: CDR1 LGHDT, CDR2 YNNKEL (reference sequence). The CDR3 reads CASSHGTSSSRVETQYF. The CDR3 DNA is TGTGCCAGCAGCCATGGGACTAGCTCCTCGAGGGTGGAGACCCAGTACTTC.

This clone has a single count. The V call is TRBV11-2, the J call TRBJ2-7; a possible D gene is TRBD1 (6 bases). The CDR3 contains 14 residues. The germline CDR1 and CDR2 sequences are SGHAT and FQNNGV. The V end lost 5 bases, the J end lost 1 base, and 12 bases lay between the germline ends. CDR3 amino acids: CASSPYGQSYEQYF. The CDR3 DNA follows: TGTGCCAGCAGCCCCTACGGACAGTCCTACGAGCAGTACTTC. The full variable domain, with the rest looked up from reference TRBV11-2 and TRBJ2-7, is EAGVAQSPRYKIIEKRQSVAFWCNPISGHATLYWYQQILGQGPKLLIQFQNNGVVDDSQLPKDRFSAERLKGVDSTLKIQPAKLEDSAVYLCASSPYGQSYEQYFGPGTRLTVT.

V gene TRBV3-1 (or the pseudogene TRBV3-2) combines with J gene TRBJ2-7; 7 bases line up with TRBD2. Germline lookup yields CDR1 LGHDT and CDR2 YNNKEL (reference sequence). V lost 1 base and J lost 3; bases outside the gene matches: 6. The length of the CDR3 is 15 residues. In DNA form, the CDR3 reads TGTGCCAGCAGCCAAGGGTTCAGCGGGATCTACGAGCAGTACTTC. It specifies CASSQGFSGIYEQYF.

The CDR3 protein is CAWSAGVGYTF. The CDR3 bases are TGTGCCTGGAGTGCAGGGGTCGGCTACACCTTC. The chain joins TRBV30 to TRBJ1-2; possible D gene TRBD1, 6 bases. V was pared by 1 base and J by 8 bases, with 8 bases between. Germline V CDR1 and CDR2: GTSNPN, SVGIG (reference sequence). This CDR3 has 11 amino acids.

This chain joins TRBV12-3 or TRBV12-4 and TRBJ1-6, with D unresolved. The CDR3 extends over 13 amino acids. Trimming pared 5 bases from V and 6 bases from J, leaving 8 bases between. This CDR3 reads CASSDRSNSPLHF. DNA for the CDR3: TGTGCCAGCAGTGATCGCAGTAATTCACCCCTCCACTTT.

The rearrangement uses TRBV19 and TRBJ1-2; 9 bases fit TRBD1. The trim removed 5 bases at V and 9 bases at J, leaving 7 bases unmatched. Germline V gene data show CDR1 as LNHDA and CDR2 as SQIVND (reference sequence). The CDR3 runs 13 residues. The DNA of the CDR3 is TGTGCCAGTAGTGTCGGGACAGGGATCAGCTACACCTTC. Translation gives CASSVGTGISYTF. Combining the CDR3 with reference TRBV19 and TRBJ1-2 gives the whole variable domain DGGITQSPKYLFRKEGQNVTLSCEQNLNHDAMYWYRQDPGQGLRLIYYSQIVNDFQKGDIAEGYSVSREKKESFPLTVTSAQKNPTAFYLCASSVGTGISYTFGSGTRLTVV.

The chain couples TRBV7-9 to TRBJ2-1; 8 bases match TRBD1. V shed 3 bases and J 4 bases; nucleotides not matched to a gene: 8. The germline V gene has CDR1 SEHNR and CDR2 FQNEAQ (reference sequence). This CDR3 has 16 amino acids. The CDR3 here is CASSLAGTGSYNEQFF. CDR3 coding DNA: TGTGCCAGCAGCTTGGCCGGGACAGGCTCGTACAATGAGCAGTTCTTC.

V is TRBV29-1 and J is TRBJ2-3; D possibly corresponds to TRBD2 (5 bases). Germline assignment: CDR1 SQVTM and CDR2 ANQGSEA. The ends were cut back, 4 bases at V and 0 bases at J, with 5 bases in the middle. The CDR3 contains 12 residues. The CDR3 loop is CSVGGSTDTQYF. Here the CDR3 DNA reads TGCAGCGTTGGCGGGAGCACAGATACGCAGTATTTT.

This clone was found a few times. The CDR3 DNA reads as TGCAGTGAGCTAGTTGCCTACGAGCAGTACTTC. Encoded protein: CSELVAYEQYF. The V and J genes are TRBV20-1 and TRBJ2-7, with unresolved D. V dropped 7 bases and J dropped 2 bases, with 9 bases sitting between them. The CDR3 contains 11 residues. CDR1 is DFQATT, CDR2 SNEGSKA, per germline (reference sequence).

Of note for this clone: Other nucleotide sequences in the sample specify the same CDR3. The rearrangement joins TRBV5-1 to TRBJ2-7, with 7 bases aligning to TRBD2. CDR1 and CDR2 from the germline V gene are SGHRS and YFSETQ. The ends lost 3 bases at V and 2 bases at J; junction bases unmatched: 2. The CDR3 loop spans 13 amino acids. The DNA of the CDR3 is TGCGCCAGCAGCTCCCGGGGGGCCTACGAGCAGTACTTC. Protein: CASSSRGAYEQYF.

The chain employs TRBV19 and TRBJ1-2; no clear D. Germline V gene data show CDR1 as LNHDA and CDR2 as SQIVND (reference sequence). Trimming took 3 bases from V and 7 from J, leaving 9 bases between them. This CDR3 comprises 12 residues. DNA of the CDR3: TGTGCCAGTAGTATTGCAGAAAGTGGCTACACCTTC. Protein: CASSIAESGYTF. The full variable domain, rest sourced from reference TRBV19 and TRBJ1-2, is DGGITQSPKYLFRKEGQNVTLSCEQNLNHDAMYWYRQDPGQGLRLIYYSQIVNDFQKGDIAEGYSVSREKKESFPLTVTSAQKNPTAFYLCASSIAESGYTFGSGTRLTVV.

The chain links TRBV28 to TRBJ2-1; 9 bases line up with TRBD1. With V trimmed by 2 bases and J by 3 bases, 2 bases remained unmatched. The CDR3 loop spans 15 amino acids. Germline-derived CDR1 and CDR2 are MDHEN and SYDVKM. The CDR3 region has the DNA TGTGCCAGCAGTTTACCGACAGGGGGCTACAATGAGCAGTTCTTC. Translation gives CASSLPTGGYNEQFF.

V and J are TRBV6-5 and TRBJ2-1, with a tentative D call TRBD2 (6 bases). With 0 bases removed from V and 6 bases from J, the gap between germline ends came to 12 bases. The CDR3 is 15 residues long. The germline CDR1 and CDR2 sequences are MNHEY and SVGAGI. The CDR3 coding sequence is TGTGCCAGCAGTTACTCGTCGGGAGTCTCCAATGAGCAGTTCTTC. It yields the protein CASSYSSGVSNEQFF.

The chain uses TRBV19 and TRBJ1-5; D not certain. V dropped 6 bases and J dropped 0 bases, with 6 bases sitting between them. This CDR3 region has 13 residues. Per germline, CDR1 LNHDA and CDR2 SQIVND (reference sequence). The DNA of the CDR3 is TGTGCCAGTAGGCCCTATAGCAATCAGCCCCAGCATTTT. Translated, it gives CASRPYSNQPQHF.

J is TRBJ1-2 and V is TRBV28; no clear D gene. This CDR3 contains 13 residues. Germline values: CDR1 MDHEN, CDR2 SYDVKM. Trimming removed 2 bases at V and 7 bases at J, with 11 bases between. This chain's CDR3 is CASSLPRDGGYTF. The CDR3 DNA is TGTGCCAGCAGTTTACCGAGGGATGGTGGCTACACCTTC.

DNA of the CDR3: TGTGCCAGCAGCTTAGCTCTAGCGGGAGGTAATCCCTACGAGCAGTACTTC. Protein: CASSLALAGGNPYEQYF. The V call is TRBV11-2, the J call TRBJ2-7; TRBD2 aligns across 11 bases. This CDR3 spans 17 amino acids. With 1 base clipped from V and 2 bases from J, the junction kept 7 bases outside the gene matches. Germline assignment: CDR1 SGHAT and CDR2 FQNNGV. Full variable domain (outside the CDR3, taken from reference TRBV11-2 and TRBJ2-7): EAGVAQSPRYKIIEKRQSVAFWCNPISGHATLYWYQQILGQGPKLLIQFQNNGVVDDSQLPKDRFSAERLKGVDSTLKIQPAKLEDSAVYLCASSLALAGGNPYEQYFGPGTRLTVT.

This clone was observed a single time. This rearrangement joins TRBV6-5 to TRBJ1-2; 9 bases fit TRBD1. The V gene end was trimmed by 4 bases and the J gene end by 2 bases; junction bases not matched to a gene: 5. The CDR3 extends over 15 amino acids. Germline V gene sequence: CDR1 MNHEY, CDR2 SVGAGI. The CDR3 is CASSSRDRANYGYTF. DNA of the CDR3: TGTGCCAGCAGTTCCCGGGACAGGGCAAACTATGGCTACACCTTC.

V and J are TRBV19 and TRBJ2-7; 7 bases match TRBD2. The V and J ends lost 3 bases and 6 bases, in that order; junction bases with no gene match: 8. Germline lookup yields CDR1 LNHDA and CDR2 SQIVND (reference sequence). This CDR3 has 14 residues. CDR3 residues: CASSIRGGSLEQYF. CDR3 DNA: TGTGCCAGTAGTATTCGCGGGGGATCTCTCGAGCAGTACTTC.

This clone appeared a few times. The V and J genes are TRBV2 and TRBJ1-5; 9 bases are shared with TRBD1. The CDR3 sequence is 14 residues long. The V and J ends lost 6 bases and 5 bases, in that order; junction bases with no gene match: 5. Per germline, CDR1 SNHLY and CDR2 FYNNEI. CDR3 loop: CASRPGQGYQPQHF. The CDR3 DNA reads as TGTGCCAGCAGACCGGGACAGGGCTATCAGCCCCAGCATTTT.

This clone was detected only a few times. CDR3 DNA: TGTGCCAGCAGTGGACTAGCGGGAGTCAATGAGCAGTTCTTC. Its translation is CASSGLAGVNEQFF. The genes are TRBV28 and TRBJ2-1; 13 nucleotides agree with TRBD2. The CDR3 is 14 residues long. The J segment lost 6 bases and the V segment lost 5 bases, leaving 1 base of the junction unmatched. Germline-derived CDR1 and CDR2 are MDHEN and SYDVKM.

V gene TRBV5-4 combines with J gene TRBJ2-7, with TRBD1 as a possible D gene (6 bases). V gave up 5 bases and J gave up 3 bases, with 12 bases separating them. Germline CDR1 SGHNT, CDR2 YYREEE (reference sequence). This CDR3 contains 13 residues. This chain's CDR3 is CASRGADNYEQYF. The CDR3 nucleotides are TGTGCCAGCAGGGGGGCAGACAACTACGAGCAGTACTTC.

Here the CDR3 reads CASSGGWGPTAFEQYF. CDR3 DNA: TGTGCCAGCAGTGGGGGCTGGGGGCCCACGGCATTCGAGCAGTACTTC. The chain couples TRBV6-6 to TRBJ2-7; D possibly corresponds to TRBD1 (6 bases). V dropped 5 bases and J dropped 6 bases, with 23 bases sitting between them. This CDR3 has 16 amino acids. The V gene's germline CDR1 is MNHNY and CDR2 SVGAGI (reference sequence).

V is TRBV4-1 and J is TRBJ1-5; a weak D match, TRBD1 (6 bases). The CDR3 totals 18 residues. The V gene lost 3 bases and the J gene lost 2 bases, with 20 bases spanning the gap. Germline V gene sequence: CDR1 MGHRA, CDR2 YSYEKL. This CDR3 is CASSHPSRGAIGNQPQHF. The CDR3 DNA reads TGCGCCAGCAGCCATCCCTCCCGGGGGGCGATCGGCAATCAGCCCCAGCATTTT.

The chain uses TRBV19 and TRBJ1-1; D is unclear. The germline V and J ends were trimmed by 7 bases and 1 base, with 10 bases remaining between them. Germline lookup yields CDR1 LNHDA and CDR2 SQIVND (reference sequence). CDR3 size: 13 residues. CDR3 nucleotides: TGTGCCAGTATATCGTTCAGGAACACTGAAGCTTTCTTT. It yields the protein CASISFRNTEAFF.

This rearrangement joins TRBV28 to TRBJ1-1; 8 nucleotides align to TRBD1. The CDR3 loop spans 17 amino acids. V shed 6 bases and J 4 bases; nucleotides not matched to a gene: 16. CDR1 and CDR2 from the germline V gene are MDHEN and SYDVKM. The CDR3 is CASRPRTGPIGSTEAFF. For the CDR3, the DNA is TGTGCCAGCAGACCCCGGACAGGGCCCATTGGTAGCACTGAAGCTTTCTTT.

The gene calls are TRBV21-1 and TRBJ1-2; TRBD1, the D gene given by the table, was not confirmed from the DNA. TRBV21-1 is assigned pseudogene status. CDR3 size: 14 residues. CDR3 amino acids: CASSIHRVNYGYTF. DNA of the CDR3: TGTGCCAGCAGTATACACCGTGTTAACTATGGCTACACCTTC.

The chain uses TRBV4-1 and TRBJ2-2, with a tentative D call TRBD2 (6 bases). Germline loops: CDR1 MGHRA, CDR2 YSYEKL. This CDR3 is built from 16 residues. V was trimmed by 4 bases and J by 0 bases, leaving 12 bases between them. Here the CDR3 reads CASSPRGGTNTGELFF. The CDR3, as DNA: TGCGCCAGCAGCCCAAGGGGAGGAACGAACACCGGGGAGCTGTTTTTT.

The chain employs TRBV12-5 and TRBJ2-3; 7 bases agree with TRBD2. Trimming cost V 5 bases and J 0 bases; bases outside gene matches: 20. CDR1 LGHNT and CDR2 FRNRAP come from the germline V gene. The CDR3 extends over 20 amino acids. DNA for the CDR3: TGTGCTAGTGGTCCCCTCCCCCGCCCTAGCGGCAATCGTAGCACAGATACGCAGTATTTT. Translation gives CASGPLPRPSGNRSTDTQYF.

The chain uses TRBV28 and TRBJ2-7; 10 bases align to TRBD1. J gave up 2 bases and V 6 bases, and 4 bases lay outside the gene matches. This CDR3 contains 14 residues. Germline CDR1 is MDHEN and CDR2 is SYDVKM. This chain's CDR3 is CASRPGQGPYEQYF. CDR3 in DNA: TGTGCCAGCAGACCGGGACAGGGGCCCTACGAGCAGTACTTC.